The rows below give T cell receptor beta chains drawn from one sample of a study of T cell responses to AZD1222 COVID-19 vaccine. Libraries were prepared by immunoSEQ multiplex PCR; TCRdb keeps only in-frame clonotypes and omits some of them. Of 170,000 or so clones in the sample, 90% were seen once. Sequencing was performed on peripheral blood, taken on day 0 of AZD1222 vaccination. The receptors here all came from an adult in good health. CDR3s include the opening cysteine and the closing phenylalanine or tryptophan. Fields, in order: D gene, CDR3 length, V gene, J gene, clone size, CDR3 DNA, CDR3 protein. The D gene is left open where the match is weak. Some rows have no size entry. The others give once, few or many, or a class for an expanded clone.

.	15	TRBV3-1/TRBV3-2	TRBJ2-7	few	TGTGCCAGCAGCCAGGCCCCTTGGCAGGGCTACGAGCAGTACTTC	CASSQAPWQGYEQYF
.	15	TRBV10-1	TRBJ2-4	.	TGCGCCAGCAAGGGGGGTCTCAGGGTGTTGAACATTCAGTACTTC	CASKGGLRVLNIQYF
.	11	TRBV20-1	TRBJ2-2	.	TGCAGTGCTAGTTCTCCCGGGGAGCTGTTTTTT	CSASSPGELFF
.	15	TRBV6-5	TRBJ2-3	.	TGTGCCAGCAGTTACTTAGGCACTAGCACAGATACGCAGTATTTT	CASSYLGTSTDTQYF
.	18	TRBV24-1	TRBJ2-5	.	TGTGCCACCAGTGATCCGGGACTCGCGGGGGCCGAGGGGGAGACCCAGTACTTC	CATSDPGLAGAEGETQYF
TRBD1	15	TRBV11-2	TRBJ2-2	.	TGTGCCAGCAGCTCGGGACAGGGGATCACCGGGGAGCTGTTTTTT	CASSSGQGITGELFF
.	14	TRBV7-3	TRBJ2-6	.	TGTGCCAGCAGCTCCTACTCTGGGGCCAACGTCCTGACTTTC	CASSSYSGANVLTF
TRBD1	16	TRBV7-6	TRBJ1-2	.	TGTGCCAGCAGCTTAGGATCTCAGGGGGCTGGCTATGGCTACACCTTC	CASSLGSQGAGYGYTF
TRBD2	19	TRBV19	TRBJ2-2	.	TGTGCCAGTACCCTGGGTAGCGGGGGGCCGGCCTTAGACACCGGGGAGCTGTTTTTT	CASTLGSGGPALDTGELFF
TRBD2	16	TRBV7-2	TRBJ2-1	.	TGTGCCAGCAGCCCCTCGGAAGCGGGGGCTGTTGGTGAGCAGTTCTTC	CASSPSEAGAVGEQFF
.	13	TRBV7-2	TRBJ1-1	.	TGTGCCAGCAGCTTTAAGGGTCCCACCGAAGCTTTCTTT	CASSFKGPTEAFF
.	15	TRBV4-2	TRBJ2-2	.	TGTGCCAGCAGCCAAGATAGAGCGGGCACCGGGGAGCTGTTTTTT	CASSQDRAGTGELFF
.	15	TRBV5-1	TRBJ1-2	.	TGCGCCAGCAGCTTAAGGGGCGACTCTAACTATGGCTACACCTTC	CASSLRGDSNYGYTF
TRBD2	19	TRBV4-1	TRBJ2-3	.	TGCGCCAGCAGCCACCCCAGACTAGCGGGGGGGCCGGGGAAAGATACGCAGTATTTT	CASSHPRLAGGPGKDTQYF
TRBD1	16	TRBV25-1	TRBJ2-7	.	TGTGCCAGCGCTCCGGTCCAGGGACAGGGGCGCTACGAGCAGTACTTC	CASAPVQGQGRYEQYF
.	14	TRBV4-3	TRBJ1-2	few	TGCGCCAGCAGCCAAGATAGGACCCGCGGGGGCTACACCTTC	CASSQDRTRGGYTF
.	15	TRBV5-3	TRBJ2-3	.	TGTGCCAGAAGCTTGGGGGCTCGGGTCACAGATACGCAGTATTTT	CARSLGARVTDTQYF
.	13	TRBV2	TRBJ2-7	.	TGTGCCAGCAGTCCTGGACAGTCCTACGAGCAGTACTTC	CASSPGQSYEQYF
TRBD2	14	TRBV7-6	TRBJ2-4	.	TGTGCCAGCAGCCCAGGACTAGGTTCCGACATTCAGTACTTC	CASSPGLGSDIQYF
.	16	TRBV7-2	TRBJ2-2	.	TGTGCCAGCATCCCCGGGGTGTTGCCGAACACCGGGGAGCTGTTTTTT	CASIPGVLPNTGELFF
.	13	TRBV11-2	TRBJ1-2	once	TGTGCCAGCAGCTTACAGGGGCGGGGTGGCTACACCTTC	CASSLQGRGGYTF
.	14	TRBV18	TRBJ1-6	.	TGTGCCAGCTCACCACCGGAGATAAATTCACCCCTCCACTTT	CASSPPEINSPLHF